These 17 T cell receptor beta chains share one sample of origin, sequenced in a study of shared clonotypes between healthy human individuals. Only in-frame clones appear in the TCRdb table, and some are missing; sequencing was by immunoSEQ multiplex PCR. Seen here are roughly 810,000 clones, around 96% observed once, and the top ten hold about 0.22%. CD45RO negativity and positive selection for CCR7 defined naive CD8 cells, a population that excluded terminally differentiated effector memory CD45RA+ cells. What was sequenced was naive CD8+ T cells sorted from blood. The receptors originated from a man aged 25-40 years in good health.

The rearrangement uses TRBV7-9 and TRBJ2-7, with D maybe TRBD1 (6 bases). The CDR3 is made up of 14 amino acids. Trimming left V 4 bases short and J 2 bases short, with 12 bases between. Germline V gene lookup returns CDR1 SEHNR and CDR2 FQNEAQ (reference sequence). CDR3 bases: TGTGCCAGCAGCTCGACAGGTCCTACCTACGAGCAGTACTTC. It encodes CASSSTGPTYEQYF.

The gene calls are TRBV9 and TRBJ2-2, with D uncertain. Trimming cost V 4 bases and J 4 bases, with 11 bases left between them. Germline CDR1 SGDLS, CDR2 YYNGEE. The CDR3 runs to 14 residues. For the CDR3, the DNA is TGTGCCAGCAGCCCCCGACTTGTCACCGGGGAGCTGTTTTTT. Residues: CASSPRLVTGELFF.

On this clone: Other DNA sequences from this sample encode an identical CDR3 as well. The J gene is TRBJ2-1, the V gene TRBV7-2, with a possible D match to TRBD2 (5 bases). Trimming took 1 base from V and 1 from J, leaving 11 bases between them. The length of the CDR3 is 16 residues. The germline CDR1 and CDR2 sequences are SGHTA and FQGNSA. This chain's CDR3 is CASSLGGPRSYNEQFF. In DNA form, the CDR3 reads TGTGCCAGCAGCTTAGGAGGGCCGAGGTCCTACAATGAGCAGTTCTTC.

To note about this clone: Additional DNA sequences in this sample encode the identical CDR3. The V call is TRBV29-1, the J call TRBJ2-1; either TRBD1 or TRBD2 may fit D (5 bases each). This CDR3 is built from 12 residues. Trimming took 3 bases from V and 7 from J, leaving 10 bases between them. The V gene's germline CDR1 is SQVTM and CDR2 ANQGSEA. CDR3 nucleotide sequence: TGCAGCGTTGAGGGGGATGCAAATGAGCAGTTCTTC. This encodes CSVEGDANEQFF.

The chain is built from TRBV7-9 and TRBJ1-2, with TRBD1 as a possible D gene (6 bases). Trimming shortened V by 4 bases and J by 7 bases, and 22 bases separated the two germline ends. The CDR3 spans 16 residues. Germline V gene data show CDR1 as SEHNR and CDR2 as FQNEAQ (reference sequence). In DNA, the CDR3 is TGTGCCAGCAGCTACGACCCCGGGCGACAGGTTCGTGGCTACACCTTC. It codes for CASSYDPGRQVRGYTF.

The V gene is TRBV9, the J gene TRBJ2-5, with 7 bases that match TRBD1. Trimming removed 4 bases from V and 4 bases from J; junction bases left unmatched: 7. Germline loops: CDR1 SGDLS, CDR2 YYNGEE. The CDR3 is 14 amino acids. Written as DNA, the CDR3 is TGTGCCAGCAGCCCGGGACAGTCGGGAGAGACCCAGTACTTC. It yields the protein CASSPGQSGETQYF.

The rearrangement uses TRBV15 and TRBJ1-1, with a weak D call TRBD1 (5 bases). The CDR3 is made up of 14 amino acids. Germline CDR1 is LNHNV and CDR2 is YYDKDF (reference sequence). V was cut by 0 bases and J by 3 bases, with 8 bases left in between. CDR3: CATSRDRGDTEAFF. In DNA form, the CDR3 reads TGTGCCACCAGCAGAGATCGGGGGGACACTGAAGCTTTCTTT.

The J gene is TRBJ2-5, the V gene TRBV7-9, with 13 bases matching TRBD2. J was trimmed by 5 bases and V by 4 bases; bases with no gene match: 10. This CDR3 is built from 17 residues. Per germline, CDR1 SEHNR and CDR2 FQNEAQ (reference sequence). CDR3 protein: CASSSRLAGGSRETQYF. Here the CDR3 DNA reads TGTGCCAGCAGCTCCCGACTAGCGGGAGGCTCCCGGGAGACCCAGTACTTC. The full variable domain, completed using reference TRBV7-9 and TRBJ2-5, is DTGVSQNPRHKITKRGQNVTFRCDPISEHNRLYWYRQTLGQGPEFLTYFQNEAQLEKSRLLSDRFSAERPKGSFSTLEIQRTEQGDSAMYLCASSSRLAGGSRETQYFGPGTRLLVL.

DNA for the CDR3: TGTGCCAGCAGTGAAGGGGGTCTGCCCCAGCATTTT. Its translation: CASSEGGLPQHF. This chain links TRBV6-1 with TRBJ1-5; no reliable D call. In germline, CDR1 is MNHNS, CDR2 SASEGT. V was shortened by 1 base and J by 9 bases, with 7 bases between the two germline ends. This CDR3 is built from 12 residues.

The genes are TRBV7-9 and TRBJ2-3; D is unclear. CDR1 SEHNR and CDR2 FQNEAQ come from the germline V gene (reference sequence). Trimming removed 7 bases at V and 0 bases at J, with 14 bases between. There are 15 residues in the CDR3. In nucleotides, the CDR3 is TGTGCCAGCAACCAAGACGGCCCTAGCACAGATACGCAGTATTTT. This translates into CASNQDGPSTDTQYF.

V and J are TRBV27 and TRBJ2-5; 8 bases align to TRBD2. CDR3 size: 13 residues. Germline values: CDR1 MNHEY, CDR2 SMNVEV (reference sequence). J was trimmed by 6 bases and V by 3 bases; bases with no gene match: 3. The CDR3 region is CASSFGRAQTQYF. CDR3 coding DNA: TGTGCCAGCAGTTTCGGGAGGGCCCAGACCCAGTACTTC.

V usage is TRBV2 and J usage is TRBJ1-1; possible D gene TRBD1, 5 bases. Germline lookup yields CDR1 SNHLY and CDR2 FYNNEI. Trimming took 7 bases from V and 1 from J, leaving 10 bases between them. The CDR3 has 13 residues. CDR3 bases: TGTGCCAGCATGGGACGGCCGAACACTGAAGCTTTCTTT. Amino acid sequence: CASMGRPNTEAFF.

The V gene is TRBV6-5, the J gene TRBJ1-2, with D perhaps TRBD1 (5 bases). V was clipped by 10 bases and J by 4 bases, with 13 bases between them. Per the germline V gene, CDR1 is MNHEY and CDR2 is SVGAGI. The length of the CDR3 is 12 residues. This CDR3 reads CATKGMGYGYTF. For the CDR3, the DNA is TGTGCCACCAAGGGGATGGGCTATGGCTACACCTTC.

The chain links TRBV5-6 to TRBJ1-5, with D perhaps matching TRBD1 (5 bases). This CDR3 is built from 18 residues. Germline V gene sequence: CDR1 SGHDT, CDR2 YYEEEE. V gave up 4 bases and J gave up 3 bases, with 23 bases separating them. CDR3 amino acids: CASSTYRTGAVFNQPQHF. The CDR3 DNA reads TGTGCCAGCAGCACGTACAGGACTGGGGCGGTATTCAATCAGCCCCAGCATTTT.

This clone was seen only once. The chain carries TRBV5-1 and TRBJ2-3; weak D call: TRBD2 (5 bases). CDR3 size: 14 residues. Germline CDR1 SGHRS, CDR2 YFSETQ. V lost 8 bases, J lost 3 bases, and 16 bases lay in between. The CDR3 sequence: CASNLRGRTDTQYF. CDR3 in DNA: TGCGCCAGTAATTTACGAGGGCGAACAGATACGCAGTATTTT.

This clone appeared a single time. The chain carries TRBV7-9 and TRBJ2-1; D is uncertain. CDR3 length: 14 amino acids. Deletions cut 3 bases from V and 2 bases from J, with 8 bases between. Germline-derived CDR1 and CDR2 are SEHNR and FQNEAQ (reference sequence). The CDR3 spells CASSFFEAYNEQFF. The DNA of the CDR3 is TGTGCCAGCAGCTTTTTCGAGGCCTACAATGAGCAGTTCTTC.

The CDR3: CASSLYYGYTF. Written as DNA, the CDR3 is TGTGCCAGCAGCTTATACTATGGCTACACCTTC. The chain recombines TRBV11-2 with TRBJ1-2, with D hard to call. The CDR3 contains 11 residues. Germline V lookup: CDR1 SGHAT, CDR2 FQNNGV. V was cut by 2 bases and J by 3 bases, with 1 base left in between.